Listed below are T cell receptor beta chains from one sample, sequenced in a study of Ad26.COV2.S vaccination and SARS-CoV-2 variants. TCRdb's table, derived via immunoSEQ multiplex PCR, lists solely in-frame clones and lacks some. The sample shows about 680,000 clones, 89% of them seen only once. Sequenced here: peripheral blood, sampled in a trial of Ad26.COV2.S vaccine versus placebo. The receptors shown here come from a person between 18 and 59 years old who received the Ad26.COV2.S COVID-19 vaccine or a placebo. CDR3s include the opening cysteine and the closing phenylalanine or tryptophan. A D gene is named only where the DNA matches it firmly. Expanded clones are given a class, and other clones once, few, many or no size at all.

DNA,CDR3,J,size,D,V
TGTGCCAGCAGCTTCCCCCAAGGGGCAGTCGGCTATGGCTACACCTTC,CASSFPQGAVGYGYTF,TRBJ1-2,.,.,TRBV5-6
TGTGCCAGTAGACCGACAGCGAGCAATCAGCCCCAGCATTTT,CASRPTASNQPQHF,TRBJ1-5,.,.,TRBV19
TGTGCCAGCAGTCCGGGGCTTCTTCGCACAGATACGCAGTATTTT,CASSPGLLRTDTQYF,TRBJ2-3,.,.,TRBV27
TGTGCCAGCAGCCAAGATCAGCGGGTCTTCAACACCGGGGAGCTGTTTTTT,CASSQDQRVFNTGELFF,TRBJ2-2,once,.,TRBV4-2
TGTGCCAGCAGCCTGACGGGGGATCAAGCTTTCTTT,CASSLTGDQAFF,TRBJ1-1,.,.,TRBV12-3/TRBV12-4
TGTGCCTCCCCCGGCGGGGGGGAGGGCCCGCACGAGCAGTACTTC,CASPGGGEGPHEQYF,TRBJ2-7,few,TRBD2,TRBV15
TGTGCCAGCAGCTTAATAGGACAGGGAGTAAATGAGCAGTTCTTC,CASSLIGQGVNEQFF,TRBJ2-1,.,TRBD1,TRBV5-8
TGTGCCAGCAGCTCAGAGATCGCCTTGAATGAGCAGTTCTTC,CASSSEIALNEQFF,TRBJ2-1,.,.,TRBV3-1/TRBV3-2
TGTGCCATCCTTTCGACCCGGGGCTACGAGCAGTACTTC,CAILSTRGYEQYF,TRBJ2-7,.,.,TRBV10-3
TGTGCCAGCAGGGGACTAGCGGGAGGTAACGATGAGCAGTTCTTC,CASRGLAGGNDEQFF,TRBJ2-1,.,TRBD2,TRBV6-5
TGTGCTAGTGGCGGGACCCAACTCCGGACCGGGGAGCTGTTTTTT,CASGGTQLRTGELFF,TRBJ2-2,few,.,TRBV12-5
TGTGCCAGCAGTTTCTCTGGAGCGAGGTCCGGGGAGCTGTTTTTT,CASSFSGARSGELFF,TRBJ2-2,.,.,TRBV11-3
TGTGCCAGCAGTTTCCTAGCCTATGGCTACACCTTC,CASSFLAYGYTF,TRBJ1-2,.,.,TRBV12-3/TRBV12-4
TGTGCCAGCAGCCAAGAACCAAAGAAAAATGAGCAGTTCTTC,CASSQEPKKNEQFF,TRBJ2-1,.,.,TRBV3-1/TRBV3-2
TGTGCCAGCAGTTACTTTAACTATGGCTACACCTTC,CASSYFNYGYTF,TRBJ1-2,.,.,TRBV6-2/TRBV6-3
TGTGCCAGCAGCCGGGGGACAGCCAACATTCAGTACTTC,CASSRGTANIQYF,TRBJ2-4,.,TRBD1,TRBV3-1/TRBV3-2
TGTGCCAGCAGCTTAGAACGGGGGAGCACAGATACGCAGTATTTT,CASSLERGSTDTQYF,TRBJ2-3,.,.,TRBV7-2
TGTGCCAGCAGCCGAGGGACAGGGGATTTCTACGAGCAGTACTTC,CASSRGTGDFYEQYF,TRBJ2-7,.,TRBD1,TRBV7-6
TGTGCCACCAGTGATGGGGGGGGCGGAGGAGAGACCCAGTACTTC,CATSDGGGGGETQYF,TRBJ2-5,.,.,TRBV24-1
TGTGCCAGCAGCTTTTACACTGTCACCAGGGAGTACGAGCAGTACTTC,CASSFYTVTREYEQYF,TRBJ2-7,.,.,TRBV7-9
TGTGCCAGCAGCCAAGAGGGACTAGTCGACGAGCAGTACTTC,CASSQEGLVDEQYF,TRBJ2-7,once,TRBD2,TRBV3-1/TRBV3-2
TGTGCCAGCAGTATCCTAGCGGGAGAGTACGAGCAGTACTTC,CASSILAGEYEQYF,TRBJ2-7,.,TRBD2,TRBV27
TGTGCCAGCAGCACCCGTTACGGGGCCAACGTCCTGACTTTC,CASSTRYGANVLTF,TRBJ2-6,.,.,TRBV13
TGTGCCAGCAGCTTAGCAGGGGCCAACGTCCTGACTTTC,CASSLAGANVLTF,TRBJ2-6,.,.,TRBV5-5
TGCGCCAGCAGCCACTACAGACAGCGGGAGGCCTACAATGAGCAGTTCTTC,CASSHYRQREAYNEQFF,TRBJ2-1,.,TRBD2,TRBV4-1
TGTGCCAGCAGTTGGCTAGCGGGGGGGTACGAGCAGTACTTC,CASSWLAGGYEQYF,TRBJ2-7,.,TRBD2,TRBV27
TGTGCCAGCCTACCCGACAGATGGAGCACAGATACGCAGTATTTT,CASLPDRWSTDTQYF,TRBJ2-3,.,.,TRBV6-5
TGTGCCAGTAGTATAGTTGCCTTCTCTGGAAACACCATATATTTT,CASSIVAFSGNTIYF,TRBJ1-3,.,.,TRBV19
TGTGCCATCAGTGAGGGTAGCGGGAGGGCCGCCGGGGAGCTGTTTTTT,CAISEGSGRAAGELFF,TRBJ2-2,.,TRBD2,TRBV10-3
TGTGCCAGCAATGGGGACACAATAAACAGGGTCGGCTCCTACGAGCAGTACTTC,CASNGDTINRVGSYEQYF,TRBJ2-7,.,.,TRBV2
TGCAGCGTTGCCGGACGTTTTGACACCGGGGAGCTGTTTTTT,CSVAGRFDTGELFF,TRBJ2-2,many,.,TRBV29-1
TGTGCCAGCTCGCCTTTCGACGCTAGCGGATACAATGAGCAGTTCTTC,CASSPFDASGYNEQFF,TRBJ2-1,.,TRBD2,TRBV18
TGTGCCAGCTCGGGACAGGGGGCCTCTGGCTACACCTTC,CASSGQGASGYTF,TRBJ1-2,.,TRBD1,TRBV9
TGTGCCAGGCCCTCGGGCAGCGAGCAGTACTTC,CARPSGSEQYF,TRBJ2-7,.,.,TRBV6-6
TGTGCCAGCAGCTTGACCGGGACAGGGGTGGGCACTGAAGCTTTCTTT,CASSLTGTGVGTEAFF,TRBJ1-1,.,TRBD1,TRBV5-4
TGTGCCAGCAGCCGGCACACTAATGAAAAACTGTTTTTT,CASSRHTNEKLFF,TRBJ1-4,.,.,TRBV12-3/TRBV12-4
TGTGCCAGCAGCCCTCGACTAGCGGGGTCAGAGACCCAGTACTTC,CASSPRLAGSETQYF,TRBJ2-5,.,TRBD2,TRBV9
TGTGCCAGTAGTATGACAGCCGCCTCCTACAATGAGCAGTTCTTC,CASSMTAASYNEQFF,TRBJ2-1,.,.,TRBV19
TGTGCCAGCTCACCATCGGGGTTCCACGAGCAGTACTTC,CASSPSGFHEQYF,TRBJ2-7,few,.,TRBV18
TGTGCCATCAGTGTAGTGGACAGGGAGGAACAAGAGACCCAGTACTTC,CAISVVDREEQETQYF,TRBJ2-5,once,TRBD1,TRBV10-3
TGTGCCAGCAGTACCATCGGTCAGCCCCAGCATTTT,CASSTIGQPQHF,TRBJ1-5,.,.,TRBV6-5
TGTGCCAGCAGCTCATCGACACAAGCCTACGAGCAGTACTTC,CASSSSTQAYEQYF,TRBJ2-7,.,.,TRBV7-2
TGTGCCAGCAGCCCTCTCCCACGGGGGGGCGGTACCGGGGAGCTGTTTTTT,CASSPLPRGGGTGELFF,TRBJ2-2,.,TRBD2,TRBV5-5
TGTGCCAGCAGCATAGACTTAGCGGGGGGTGCAGATACGCAGTATTTT,CASSIDLAGGADTQYF,TRBJ2-3,.,TRBD2,TRBV11-2
TGTGCCAGCAGGCGGACTAGCGGGCAGGATGAGCAGTTCTTC,CASRRTSGQDEQFF,TRBJ2-1,few,TRBD2,TRBV6-6
TGTGCCAGCAGCCTAGGACTAGCGCCTCAAGAGACCCAGTACTTC,CASSLGLAPQETQYF,TRBJ2-5,.,TRBD2,TRBV3-1/TRBV3-2
TGTGCCATCAACCCGACAGGGGGCACTGAAGCTTTCTTT,CAINPTGGTEAFF,TRBJ1-1,.,TRBD1,TRBV10-3
TGTGCCTGGAATCAGGTCTCTGGAAACACCATATATTTT,CAWNQVSGNTIYF,TRBJ1-3,.,.,TRBV30
TGTGCCAGCAGCGTAGGGGCTAGCTCGTACAATGAGCAGTTCTTC,CASSVGASSYNEQFF,TRBJ2-1,.,.,TRBV9
TGCAGCGTTGCACAGGGCCACGAGCAGTACTTC,CSVAQGHEQYF,TRBJ2-7,.,.,TRBV29-1
TGCGCCAGCAGCCCGGGACACCGACTTGTGTTCGATACGCAGTATTTT,CASSPGHRLVFDTQYF,TRBJ2-3,.,.,TRBV5-1
TGTGCCAGCAGTCACAGGGGGGCCATGAACACTGAAGCTTTCTTT,CASSHRGAMNTEAFF,TRBJ1-1,once,TRBD1,TRBV6-5
TGTGCCAGCAAGTGGAGGGGGTTAGGCACTGAAGCTTTCTTT,CASKWRGLGTEAFF,TRBJ1-1,.,.,TRBV6-5
TGTGCCAGCAGCTTGGATTCCGGGGCCAACGTCCTGACTTTC,CASSLDSGANVLTF,TRBJ2-6,.,.,TRBV7-2
TGTGCCAGCAGAGAGGGACAGATCGTTCGGACTGAAGCTTTCTTT,CASREGQIVRTEAFF,TRBJ1-1,.,TRBD1,TRBV2
TGTGCCAGCAGACAGGACAGATCCTACGAGCAGTACTTC,CASRQDRSYEQYF,TRBJ2-7,.,.,TRBV6-6
TGCGCCAGCGGAATCAGGGGGGCCGGGGAGCTGTTTTTT,CASGIRGAGELFF,TRBJ2-2,.,.,TRBV4-1
TGTGCCAGCCGTGAGAGCGTACGAGAGACCCAGTACTTC,CASRESVRETQYF,TRBJ2-5,.,.,TRBV27